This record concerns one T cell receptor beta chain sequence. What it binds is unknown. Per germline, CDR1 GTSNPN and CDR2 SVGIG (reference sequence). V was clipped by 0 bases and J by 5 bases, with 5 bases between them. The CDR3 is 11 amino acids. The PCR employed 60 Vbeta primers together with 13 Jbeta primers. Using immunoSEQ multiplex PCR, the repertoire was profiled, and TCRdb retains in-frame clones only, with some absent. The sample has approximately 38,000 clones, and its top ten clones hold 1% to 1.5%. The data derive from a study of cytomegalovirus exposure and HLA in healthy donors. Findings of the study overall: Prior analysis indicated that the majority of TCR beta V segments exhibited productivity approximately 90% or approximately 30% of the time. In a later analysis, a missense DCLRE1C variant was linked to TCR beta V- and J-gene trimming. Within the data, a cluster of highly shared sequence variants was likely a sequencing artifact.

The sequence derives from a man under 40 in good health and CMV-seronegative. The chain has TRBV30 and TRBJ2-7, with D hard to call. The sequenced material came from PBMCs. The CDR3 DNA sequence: TGTGCCTGGAGTGTACTCGACGAGCAGTACTTC. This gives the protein CAWSVLDEQYF.